This T cell receptor (beta chain) was obtained from a study of blood T cell repertoires in COVID-19. As originally analysed: From reference gene primer amplification, estimates of nucleated cell counts were derived. Measured with immunoSEQ multiplex PCR; TCRdb has only the in-frame clones, and not every one. V, J and clone size reflect that table, while D and trimming were determined from the DNA. The sample carries some 70,000 clones, roughly four fifths recorded once. V dropped 2 bases and J dropped 4 bases, with 14 bases sitting between them. CDR1 is LGHDT and CDR2 is YNNKEL in the germline V gene (reference sequence). The CDR3 has 15 residues. This clone was seen a few times.

The chain is built from TRBV3-1 (or the pseudogene TRBV3-2) and TRBJ1-2; possibly TRBD1 for D (6 bases). This receptor was identified in a man older than 75 with acute or convalescent COVID-19. Sequenced: peripheral blood. The DNA of the CDR3 is TGTGCCAGCAGCCAAAGGGCTGGGGGCAGCTATGGCTACACCTTC. The encoded protein is CASSQRAGGSYGYTF.